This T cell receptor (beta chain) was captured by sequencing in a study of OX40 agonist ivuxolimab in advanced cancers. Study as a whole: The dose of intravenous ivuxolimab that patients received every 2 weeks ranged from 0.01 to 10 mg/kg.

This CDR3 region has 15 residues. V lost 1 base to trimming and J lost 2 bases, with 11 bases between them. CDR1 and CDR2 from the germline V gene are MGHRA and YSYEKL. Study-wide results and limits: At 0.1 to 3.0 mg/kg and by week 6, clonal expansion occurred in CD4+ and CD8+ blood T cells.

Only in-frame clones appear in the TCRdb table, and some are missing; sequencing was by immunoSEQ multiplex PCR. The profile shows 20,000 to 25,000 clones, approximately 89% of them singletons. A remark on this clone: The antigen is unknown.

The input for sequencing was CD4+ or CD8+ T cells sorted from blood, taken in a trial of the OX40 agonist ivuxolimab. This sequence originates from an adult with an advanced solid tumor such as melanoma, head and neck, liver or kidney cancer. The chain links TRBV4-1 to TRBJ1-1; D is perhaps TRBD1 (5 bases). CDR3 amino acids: CASSQGTGDNTEAFF. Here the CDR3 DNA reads TGCGCCAGCAGCCAAGGGACGGGGGATAACACTGAAGCTTTCTTT.